This T cell receptor (beta chain) was profiled in a study of blood T cell repertoires in COVID-19. Study context: The United States, Italy and Spain supplied acute and convalescent COVID-19 samples. PBMCs, B-cell-depleted T cells, or T cells provided the cDNA or gDNA that made up the material.

The method was immunoSEQ multiplex PCR; TCRdb's version includes in-frame clones alone and lacks a portion of them. The data show about 42,000 clones, around 83% seen once. The CDR3 has 16 amino acids. Germline CDR1 LGHDT, CDR2 YNNKEL (reference sequence). V lost 0 bases, J lost 7 bases, and 10 bases stayed unmatched. The chain carries TRBV3-1 (or the pseudogene TRBV3-2) and TRBJ1-2, with 8 bases aligning to TRBD1. The TCR comes from a woman in her seventies in a cohort sampled during active COVID-19. Input material: peripheral blood. CDR3 sequence: CASSQDKTGAKRGYTF. The CDR3 nucleotides are TGTGCCAGCAGCCAAGATAAGACAGGGGCAAAACGTGGCTACACCTTC.